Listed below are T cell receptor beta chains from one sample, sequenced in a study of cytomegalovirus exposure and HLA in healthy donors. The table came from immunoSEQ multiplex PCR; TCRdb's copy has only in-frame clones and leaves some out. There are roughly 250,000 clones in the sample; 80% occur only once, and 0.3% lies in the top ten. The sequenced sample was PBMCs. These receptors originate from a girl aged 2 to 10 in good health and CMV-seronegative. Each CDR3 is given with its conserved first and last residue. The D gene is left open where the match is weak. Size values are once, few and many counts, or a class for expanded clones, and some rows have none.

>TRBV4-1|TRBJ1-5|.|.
CASSQDRAGGNQPQHF
TGCGCCAGCAGCCAAGATCGGGCAGGGGGCAATCAGCCCCAGCATTTT
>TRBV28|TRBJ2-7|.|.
CASLHTLSYEQYF
TGTGCCAGCCTCCACACCCTCTCCTACGAGCAGTACTTC
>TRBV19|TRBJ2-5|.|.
CASSPADSGETQYF
TGTGCCAGTAGCCCAGCGGACAGTGGCGAGACCCAGTACTTC
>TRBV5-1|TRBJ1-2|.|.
CASSFSGGFCCGYTF
TGCGCCAGCAGCTTTTCGGGGGGCTTCTGTTGTGGCTACACCTTC
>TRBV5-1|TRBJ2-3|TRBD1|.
CASSPQGAKADTQYF
TGCGCCAGCAGCCCGCAGGGGGCGAAGGCGGATACGCAGTATTTT
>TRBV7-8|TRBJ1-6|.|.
CASSSGREPDSPLHF
TGTGCCAGCAGCTCTGGTAGGGAGCCAGATTCACCCCTCCACTTT
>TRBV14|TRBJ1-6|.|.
CASSQRRRLEQGDSPLHF
TGTGCCAGCAGCCAAAGAAGGCGGTTGGAGCAGGGTGATTCACCCCTCCACTTT
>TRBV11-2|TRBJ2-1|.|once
CASSYNSLEQFF
TGTGCCAGCAGCTATAACTCATTAGAGCAGTTCTTC
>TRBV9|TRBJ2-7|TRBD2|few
CASSPGGTSGGNPREQYF
TGTGCCAGCAGCCCAGGTGGGACTAGCGGGGGGAACCCTCGAGAGCAGTACTTC
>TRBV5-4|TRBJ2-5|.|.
CASSLDITQETQYF
TGTGCCAGCAGCTTGGACATCACCCAAGAGACCCAGTACTTC
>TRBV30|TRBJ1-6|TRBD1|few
CAWRPRDSLRPGLYNSPLHF
TGTGCCTGGAGGCCTCGGGACAGCCTCCGACCGGGCCTATATAATTCACCCCTCCACTTT
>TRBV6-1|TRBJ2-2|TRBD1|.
CASRRQGALPGELFF
TGTGCCAGCAGAAGACAGGGCGCCTTGCCCGGGGAGCTGTTTTTT
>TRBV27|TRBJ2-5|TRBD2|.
CASSLVAGGFEYQETQYF
TGTGCCAGCAGCCTCGTAGCGGGGGGCTTTGAATACCAAGAGACCCAGTACTTC
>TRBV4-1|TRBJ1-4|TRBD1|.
CASSRRQGDNEKLFF
TGCGCCAGCAGCCGCCGACAGGGGGATAATGAAAAACTGTTTTTT
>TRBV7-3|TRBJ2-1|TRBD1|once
CASSLWGTGNEQFF
TGTGCCAGCAGCTTATGGGGGACAGGGAATGAGCAGTTCTTC
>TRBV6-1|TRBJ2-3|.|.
CATQWTNLGDTQYF
TGTGCCACCCAATGGACAAACCTAGGAGATACGCAGTATTTT
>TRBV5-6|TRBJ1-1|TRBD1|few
CASSLTGDTEAFF
TGTGCCAGCAGCCTGACAGGGGACACTGAAGCTTTCTTT
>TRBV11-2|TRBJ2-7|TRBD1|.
CASSLTDRASYEQYF
TGTGCCAGCAGCTTAACAGACAGGGCTTCCTACGAGCAGTACTTC
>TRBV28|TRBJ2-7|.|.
CASSPLEGARPWVSYEQYF
TGTGCCAGCAGTCCCCTGGAGGGGGCGCGTCCATGGGTCTCCTACGAGCAGTACTTC
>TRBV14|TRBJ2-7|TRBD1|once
CASSQTGQGFDEQYF
TGTGCCAGCAGCCAAACGGGACAGGGGTTTGACGAGCAGTACTTC
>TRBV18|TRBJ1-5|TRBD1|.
CASSQAGQGALAQHF
TGTGCCAGCTCACAGGCGGGACAGGGGGCCTTGGCCCAGCATTTT
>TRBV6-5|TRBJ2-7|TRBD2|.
CASSYGGGSYEQYF
TGTGCCAGCAGTTACGGGGGGGGCTCCTACGAGCAGTACTTC
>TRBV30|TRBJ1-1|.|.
CAWDRQEYTEAFF
TGTGCCTGGGATCGACAGGAATACACTGAAGCTTTCTTT
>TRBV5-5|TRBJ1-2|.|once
CASSVPGREVHGYTF
TGTGCCAGCAGCGTGCCGGGACGGGAGGTACATGGCTACACCTTC
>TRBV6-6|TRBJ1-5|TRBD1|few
CASSMDRTQPQHF
TGTGCCAGCAGTATGGACAGGACTCAGCCCCAGCATTTT
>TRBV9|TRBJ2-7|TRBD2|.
CASSVGTSGVPEQYF
TGTGCCAGCAGCGTTGGGACTAGCGGGGTACCCGAGCAGTACTTC
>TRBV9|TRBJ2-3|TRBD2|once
CASSVAQLAGGPHTQYF
TGTGCCAGCAGCGTTGCTCAGCTAGCGGGAGGGCCCCATACGCAGTATTTT
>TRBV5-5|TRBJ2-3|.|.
CASKTGVFTDTQYF
TGTGCCAGCAAAACAGGCGTATTCACAGATACGCAGTATTTT
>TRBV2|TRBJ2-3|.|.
CASRGGGDTQYF
TGTGCCAGCAGGGGAGGGGGAGATACGCAGTATTTT
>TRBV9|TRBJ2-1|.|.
CASSVAGGYEQFF
TGTGCCAGCAGCGTAGCGGGGGGCTATGAGCAGTTCTTC
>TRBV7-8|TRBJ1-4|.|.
CASSLPPSGGEKLFF
TGTGCCAGCAGCTTACCCCCCTCCGGGGGTGAAAAACTGTTTTTT
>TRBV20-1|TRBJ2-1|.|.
CSASDYNEQFF
TGCAGTGCGAGTGATTACAATGAGCAGTTCTTC
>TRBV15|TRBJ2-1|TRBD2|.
CATSRDVFFWTSVEQFF
TGTGCCACCAGCAGAGACGTGTTCTTTTGGACTAGCGTTGAGCAGTTCTTC
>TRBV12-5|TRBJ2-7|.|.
CASGRQNSPYEQYF
TGTGCTAGTGGTCGACAGAATTCCCCCTACGAGCAGTACTTC
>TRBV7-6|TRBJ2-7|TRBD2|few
CASSLGGVGEQYF
TGTGCCAGCAGCTTGGGAGGGGTGGGTGAGCAGTACTTC
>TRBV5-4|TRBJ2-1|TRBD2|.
CASSGTGTSGTNEQFF
TGTGCCAGCAGCGGTACCGGGACTAGCGGGACGAATGAGCAGTTCTTC
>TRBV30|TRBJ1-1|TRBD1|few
CAWRKGGGTGTRF
TGTGCCTGGAGGAAAGGGGGTGGGACAGGAACGCGTTTT
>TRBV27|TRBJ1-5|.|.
CASSMTENQPQHF
TGTGCCAGCAGTATGACAGAAAATCAGCCCCAGCATTTT
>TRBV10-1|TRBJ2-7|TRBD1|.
CASSDRDSSYEQYF
TGCGCCAGCAGTGACCGGGACAGCTCCTACGAGCAGTACTTC
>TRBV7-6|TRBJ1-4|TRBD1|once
CASSSSLQGAGEKLFF
TGTGCCAGCAGCTCCAGTTTACAGGGGGCTGGGGAAAAACTGTTTTTT
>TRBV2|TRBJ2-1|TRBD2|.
CASTATGTSGSSYNEQFF
TGTGCCAGCACCGCAACCGGGACTAGCGGGAGCTCCTACAATGAGCAGTTCTTC
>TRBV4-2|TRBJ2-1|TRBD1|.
CASSQNSGTGGYNEQFF
TGTGCCAGCAGCCAGAATTCCGGGACAGGGGGCTACAACGAGCAGTTCTTC
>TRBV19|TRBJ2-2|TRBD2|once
CASGGRRAGELFF
TGTGCCAGTGGCGGGAGGAGAGCCGGGGAGCTGTTTTTT
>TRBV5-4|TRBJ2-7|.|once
CASSLGAGASYEQYF
TGTGCCAGCAGCTTGGGGGCGGGGGCCTCCTACGAGCAGTACTTT
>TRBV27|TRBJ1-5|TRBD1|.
CASSYRQGGQPQHF
TGTGCCAGCAGTTACCGACAGGGAGGCCAGCCCCAGCATTTT
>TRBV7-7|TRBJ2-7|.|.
CASSPTPISYEQYF
TGTGCCAGCAGCCCGACACCTATCTCCTACGAGCAGTACTTC
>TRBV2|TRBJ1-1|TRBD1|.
CASSDDPDRKAFF
TGTGCCAGCAGTGACGACCCGGACAGGAAAGCTTTCTTT
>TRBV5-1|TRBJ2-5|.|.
CASSFTQETQYF
TGCGCCAGCAGCTTCACTCAAGAGACCCAGTACTTC
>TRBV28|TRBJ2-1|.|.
CASNPVGTFSYNEQFF
TGTGCCAGCAATCCGGTGGGGACATTCTCCTACAATGAGCAGTTCTTC
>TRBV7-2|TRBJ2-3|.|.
CASSLAGRPTLRDTQYF
TGTGCCAGCAGCCTGGCGGGCAGACCAACTTTGCGGGATACGCAGTATTTT
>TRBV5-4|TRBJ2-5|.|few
CASSPWAGAIQETQYF
TGTGCCAGCAGCCCTTGGGCAGGGGCCATCCAAGAGACCCAGTACTTC
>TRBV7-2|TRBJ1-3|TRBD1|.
CASSASTATGARFKNTIYF
TGTGCCAGCAGCGCGTCAACCGCGACAGGGGCCCGTTTTAAAAACACCATATATTTT
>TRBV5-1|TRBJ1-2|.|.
CASSLGGPYGYTF
TGCGCCAGCAGCTTGGGGGGGCCATATGGCTACACCTTC
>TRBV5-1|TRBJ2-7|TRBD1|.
CASSFYYRDSPYEQYF
TGCGCCAGCAGCTTCTACTACCGGGACAGTCCCTACGAGCAGTACTTC